This TCR beta chain was sequenced in a study of vaccination effects on CD4 cells after COVID-19. Antigen-specific CD4+ T cells were expanded with viral peptide pools in the ViraFEST assay before sequencing. Investigators separated out CD4+ T cells once 10 days of culture had passed. Previously uninfected by SARS-CoV-2, the vaccine recipients also showed negative nucleocapsid antibodies. This clone occurred a few times. What it recognizes is unknown. Germline CDR1 and CDR2: MDHEN and SYDVKM. The V end lost 6 bases, the J end lost 4 bases, and 9 bases lay between the germline ends. This CDR3 is 12 amino acids long. TCRdb's table, derived via immunoSEQ multiplex PCR, lists solely in-frame clones and lacks some. In the table there are about 55,000 clones, roughly 70% of which are singletons.

The clonotype originates from a human donor who received a COVID-19 vaccine. The specimen was CD4+ T cells from PBMCs cultured with SARS-CoV-2 spike peptides, collected before COVID-19 vaccination. The rearrangement links TRBV28 to TRBJ1-2; a weak D match, TRBD1 (5 bases). The CDR3 loop reads CASSPDSYGYTF. Here the CDR3 DNA reads TGTGCCAGCAGCCCCGACAGCTATGGCTACACCTTC.